A single sample is the source of the 11 T cell receptor beta chains below, sequenced in a study of shared clonotypes between healthy human individuals. TCRdb's table, derived via immunoSEQ multiplex PCR, lists solely in-frame clones and lacks some. Among 1,500,000 or so clones listed, around 95% were seen once. The sample taken for sequencing was naive CD4+ T cells sorted from blood. Subset: CD45RA+ positively selected. All receptors derive from a man aged 25 to 40 in good health.

This chain joins TRBV5-6 and TRBJ1-1; D remains unclear. CDR3 length equals 12 residues. CDR1 SGHDT and CDR2 YYEEEE come from the germline V gene. Trimming took off 2 bases at V and 4 bases at J, with 6 bases between the two ends. The CDR3 reads CASSFPGTEAFF. The CDR3 nucleotides are TGTGCCAGCAGCTTCCCAGGCACTGAAGCTTTCTTT. Drawing the rest from reference TRBV5-6 and TRBJ1-1, the complete variable domain is DAGVTQSPTHLIKTRGQQVTLRCSPKSGHDTVSWYQQALGQGPQFIFQYYEEEERQRGNFPDRFSGHQFPNYSSELNVNALLLGDSALYLCASSFPGTEAFFGQGTRLTVV.

Only one count was recorded for this clone. Other nucleotide sequences in the sample specify the same CDR3. This chain joins TRBV10-3 and TRBJ1-1; possibly TRBD1 for D (6 bases). The CDR3 is made up of 14 amino acids. Trimming pared 3 bases from V and 1 base from J, leaving 9 bases between. Germline values: CDR1 ENHRY, CDR2 SYGVKD. Here the CDR3 reads CAISEGGPNTEAFF. In nucleotides, the CDR3 is TGTGCCATCAGTGAAGGGGGTCCGAACACTGAAGCTTTCTTT.

The chain links TRBV6-5 to TRBJ1-4, with D possibly matching TRBD1 (6 bases). The CDR3 is 15 amino acids. The V gene's germline CDR1 is MNHEY and CDR2 SVGAGI. The V gene lost 6 bases and the J gene lost 10 bases, with 21 bases spanning the gap. The CDR3 nucleotides are TGTGCCAGCAGCCCGCCTGGGGGCGGACATGGAAAACTGTTTTTT. The encoded protein is CASSPPGGGHGKLFF.

The chain combines TRBV6-1 with TRBJ2-1; 13 positions agree with TRBD2. V shed 6 bases and J 8 bases; nucleotides not matched to a gene: 4. Looked up from germline, CDR1 is MNHNS and CDR2 is SASEGT. CDR3 size: 14 residues. The CDR3, as DNA: TGTGCCAGCAGGCCGGGACTAGCGGGGCATGAGCAGTTCTTC. Translating it yields CASRPGLAGHEQFF.

The CDR3 reads CASWGQNLPGRNYGYTF. The CDR3, as DNA: TGTGCCAGTTGGGGGCAAAATCTTCCCGGGAGGAACTATGGCTACACCTTC. This chain uses TRBV19 with TRBJ1-2; D is possibly TRBD1 (6 bases). From germline, CDR1 is LNHDA and CDR2 SQIVND (reference sequence). This CDR3 contains 17 residues. Between the trimmed V and J ends, which lost 8 bases and 2 bases, there was a span of 24 bases.

With respect to this clone: Other DNA sequences in this specimen translate into the identical CDR3. The chain carries TRBV28 and TRBJ2-7; 10 bases map to TRBD1. V shed 6 bases and J 4 bases; nucleotides not matched to a gene: 3. Germline V gene lookup returns CDR1 MDHEN and CDR2 SYDVKM. The CDR3 has 13 amino acids. CDR3 nucleotides: TGTGCCAGCAGCCCGGGACAGGGGTACGAGCAGTACTTC. Translation: CASSPGQGYEQYF.

The chain is built from TRBV10-3 and TRBJ1-3; D gene uncertain. Per germline, CDR1 ENHRY and CDR2 SYGVKD. This CDR3 contains 14 residues. V dropped 6 bases and J dropped 1 base, with 10 bases sitting between them. The chain's CDR3 is CAISEGFSGNTIYF. DNA for the CDR3: TGTGCCATCAGCGAGGGTTTTTCTGGAAACACCATATATTTT.

This clone occurred a few times. The sample holds other DNA sequences that translate to the same CDR3. V is TRBV15 and J is TRBJ2-2, with a possible D match to TRBD1 (5 bases). The CDR3 is 14 amino acids. Germline loops: CDR1 LNHNV, CDR2 YYDKDF (reference sequence). V lost 3 bases and J lost 0, with 5 bases in between. The CDR3 here is CATSRTANTGELFF. DNA of the CDR3: TGTGCCACCAGCAGGACAGCGAACACCGGGGAGCTGTTTTTT. Based on the CDR3 plus reference TRBV15 and TRBJ2-2, the full variable domain is DAMVIQNPRYQVTQFGKPVTLSCSQTLNHNVMYWYQQKSSQAPKLLFHYYDKDFNNEADTPDNFQSRRPNTSFCFLDIRSPGLGDTAMYLCATSRTANTGELFFGEGSRLTVL.

This chain uses TRBV30 with TRBJ2-4; a weak D match, TRBD2 (5 bases). From germline, CDR1 is GTSNPN and CDR2 SVGIG (reference sequence). V dropped 6 bases and J dropped 3 bases, with 15 bases sitting between them. CDR3 size: 14 residues. This CDR3 reads CACSGLPIKNIQYF. Here the CDR3 DNA reads TGTGCCTGCTCGGGATTACCCATCAAAAACATTCAGTACTTC. The complete variable domain, with remaining parts taken from reference TRBV30 and TRBJ2-4, reads SQTIHQWPATLVQPVGSPLSLECTVEGTSNPNLYWYRQAAGRGLQLLFYSVGIGQISSEVPQNLSASRPQDRQFILSSKKLLLSDSGFYLCACSGLPIKNIQYFGAGTRLSVL.

In the case of this clone: Other DNA sequences from this sample encode an identical CDR3 as well. In nucleotides, the CDR3 is TGCGCCAGCAGCCTTGCGGGGGGATCCTACGAGCAGTACTTC. Encoded protein: CASSLAGGSYEQYF. The gene calls are TRBV5-1 and TRBJ2-7, with 8 bases fitting TRBD2. V lost 4 bases, J lost 1 base, and 4 bases stayed unmatched. This CDR3 spans 14 amino acids. Germline V CDR1 and CDR2: SGHRS, YFSETQ.

This chain joins TRBV30 and TRBJ1-5; D unclear. This CDR3 contains 15 residues. Germline CDR1 reads GTSNPN; CDR2 reads SVGIG (reference sequence). Between the trimmed V and J ends, which lost 0 bases and 0 bases, there was a span of 9 bases. The CDR3 nucleotides read TGTGCCTGGAGTGTAGAGGGATATAGCAATCAGCCCCAGCATTTT. It translates to CAWSVEGYSNQPQHF.